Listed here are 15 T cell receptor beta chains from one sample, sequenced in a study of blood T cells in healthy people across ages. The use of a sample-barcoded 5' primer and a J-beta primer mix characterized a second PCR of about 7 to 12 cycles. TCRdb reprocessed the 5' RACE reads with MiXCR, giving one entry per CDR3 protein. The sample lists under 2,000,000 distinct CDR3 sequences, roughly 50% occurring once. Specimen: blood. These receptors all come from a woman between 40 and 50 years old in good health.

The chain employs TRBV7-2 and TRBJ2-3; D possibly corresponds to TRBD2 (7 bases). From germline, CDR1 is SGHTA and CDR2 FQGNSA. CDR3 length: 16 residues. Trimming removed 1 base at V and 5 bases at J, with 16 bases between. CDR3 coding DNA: TGTGCCAGCAGCTTAGGGTTGGGGGGGGGCGAAGATACGCAGTATTTT. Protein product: CASSLGLGGGEDTQYF.

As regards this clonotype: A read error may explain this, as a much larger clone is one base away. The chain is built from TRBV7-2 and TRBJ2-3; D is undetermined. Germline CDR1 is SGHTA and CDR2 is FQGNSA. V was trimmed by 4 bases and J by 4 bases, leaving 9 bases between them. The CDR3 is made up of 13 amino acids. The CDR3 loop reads CASSWMAADTQYF. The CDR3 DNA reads TGTGCCAGCAGCTGGATGGCGGCAGATACGCAGTATTTT.

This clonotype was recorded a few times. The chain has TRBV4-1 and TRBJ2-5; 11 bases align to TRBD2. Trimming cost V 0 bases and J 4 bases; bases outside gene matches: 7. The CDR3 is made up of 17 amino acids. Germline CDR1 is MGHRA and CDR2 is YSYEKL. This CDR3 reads CASSQERVAGGRETQYF. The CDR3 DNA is TGCGCCAGCAGCCAAGAAAGGGTAGCGGGGGGGCGAGAGACCCAGTACTTC.

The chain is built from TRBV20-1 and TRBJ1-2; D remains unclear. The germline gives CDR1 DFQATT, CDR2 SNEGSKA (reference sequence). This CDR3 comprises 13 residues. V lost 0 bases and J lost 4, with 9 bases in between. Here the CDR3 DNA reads TGCAGTGCTAGAGAGAGGGAAACCTATGGCTACACCTTC. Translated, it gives CSARERETYGYTF.

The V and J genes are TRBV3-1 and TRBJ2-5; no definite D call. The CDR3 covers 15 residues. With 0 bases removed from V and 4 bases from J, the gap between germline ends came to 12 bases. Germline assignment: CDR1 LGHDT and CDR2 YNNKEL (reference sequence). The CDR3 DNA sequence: TGTGCCAGCAGCCAAGAAGTACGGACGGGAGAGACCCAGTACTTC. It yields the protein CASSQEVRTGETQYF.

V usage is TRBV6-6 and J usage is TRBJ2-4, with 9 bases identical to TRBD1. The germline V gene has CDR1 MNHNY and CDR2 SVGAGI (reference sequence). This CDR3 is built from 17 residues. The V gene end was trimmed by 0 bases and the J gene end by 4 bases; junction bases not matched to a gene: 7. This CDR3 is CASSYSWDRVVKNIQYF. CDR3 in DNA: TGTGCCAGCAGTTACTCGTGGGACAGGGTCGTGAAAAACATTCAGTACTTC.

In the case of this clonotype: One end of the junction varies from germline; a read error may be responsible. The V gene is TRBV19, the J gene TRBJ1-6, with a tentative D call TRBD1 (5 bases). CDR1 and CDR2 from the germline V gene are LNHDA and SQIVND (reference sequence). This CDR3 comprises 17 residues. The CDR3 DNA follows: TGTGCCAGTAGTAACAAACCCCCCAGGGACTATAATTCGCCCCTCCACTTT. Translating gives CASSNKPPRDYNSPLHF.

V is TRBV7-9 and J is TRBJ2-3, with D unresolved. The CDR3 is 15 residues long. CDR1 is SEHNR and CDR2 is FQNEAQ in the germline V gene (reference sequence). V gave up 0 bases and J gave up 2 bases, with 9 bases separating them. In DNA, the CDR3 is TGTGCCAGCAGCTTAGCTTGGAGCCTCACAGATACGCAGTATTTT. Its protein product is CASSLAWSLTDTQYF.

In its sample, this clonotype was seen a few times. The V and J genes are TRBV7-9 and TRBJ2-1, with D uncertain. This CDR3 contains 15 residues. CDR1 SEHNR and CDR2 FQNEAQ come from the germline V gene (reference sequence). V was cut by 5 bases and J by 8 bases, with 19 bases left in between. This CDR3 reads CASSPFITPGDEQFF. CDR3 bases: TGTGCCAGCAGCCCCTTCATCACACCCGGCGATGAGCAGTTCTTC.

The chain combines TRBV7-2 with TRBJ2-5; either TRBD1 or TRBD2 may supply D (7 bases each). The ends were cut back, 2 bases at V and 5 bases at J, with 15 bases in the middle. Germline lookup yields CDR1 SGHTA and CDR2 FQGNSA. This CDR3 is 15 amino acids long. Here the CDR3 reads CASSLIRGGAETQYF. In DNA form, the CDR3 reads TGTGCCAGCAGCTTAATCAGGGGGGGCGCCGAGACCCAGTACTTC.

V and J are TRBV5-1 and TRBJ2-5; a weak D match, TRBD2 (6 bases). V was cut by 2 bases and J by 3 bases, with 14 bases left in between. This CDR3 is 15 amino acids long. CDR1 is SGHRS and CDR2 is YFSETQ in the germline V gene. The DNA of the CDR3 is TGCGCCAGCAGCTTTGGGTCCCGGAGGGAAGAGACCCAGTACTTC. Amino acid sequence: CASSFGSRREETQYF.

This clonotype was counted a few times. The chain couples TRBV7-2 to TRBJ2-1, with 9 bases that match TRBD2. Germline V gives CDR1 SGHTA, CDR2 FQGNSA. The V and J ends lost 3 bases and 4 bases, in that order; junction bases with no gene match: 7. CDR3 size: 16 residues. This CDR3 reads CASSLARGGPYNEQFF. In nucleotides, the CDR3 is TGTGCCAGCAGCTTGGCGCGGGGGGGGCCATACAATGAGCAGTTCTTC.

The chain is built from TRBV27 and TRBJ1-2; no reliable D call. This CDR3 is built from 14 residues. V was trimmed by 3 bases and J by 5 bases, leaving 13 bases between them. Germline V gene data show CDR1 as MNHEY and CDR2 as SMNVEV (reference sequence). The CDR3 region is CASSFKASSYGYTF. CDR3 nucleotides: TGTGCCAGCAGTTTTAAAGCCAGCTCATATGGCTACACCTTC.

CDR3 nucleotides: TGTGCCAGCAGTGAATTAGTAGGTACGGATGAGCAGTTCTTC. Encoded protein: CASSELVGTDEQFF. This chain connects TRBV2 to TRBJ2-1; D is uncertain. Deletions cut 2 bases from V and 8 bases from J, with 13 bases between. This CDR3 comprises 14 residues. Germline loops: CDR1 SNHLY, CDR2 FYNNEI.

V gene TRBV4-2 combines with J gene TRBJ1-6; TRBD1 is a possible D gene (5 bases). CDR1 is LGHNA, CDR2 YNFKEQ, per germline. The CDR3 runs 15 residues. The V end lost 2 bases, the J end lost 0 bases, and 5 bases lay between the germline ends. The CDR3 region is CASSQRGSYNSPLHF. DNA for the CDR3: TGTGCCAGCAGCCAAAGGGGCTCCTATAATTCACCCCTCCACTTT.